This T cell receptor beta chain was documented in a study of T cell changes during pregnancy in multiple sclerosis. TCRdb's table, derived via immunoSEQ multiplex PCR, lists solely in-frame clones and lacks some. The repertoire holds about 40,000 clones, with about 92% as singletons. CDR3 length equals 14 residues. Between the trimmed V and J ends, which lost 3 bases and 4 bases, there was a span of 13 bases. Germline V gene sequence: CDR1 SGHAT, CDR2 FQNNGV. Sequenced here: peripheral blood, sampled before pregnancy. The TCR was taken from a female donor with multiple sclerosis, enrolled in a pregnancy study. The chain employs TRBV11-2 and TRBJ2-7, with D maybe TRBD2 (6 bases). The CDR3 spells CASSLEGVGYEQYF. CDR3 DNA: TGTGCCAGCAGCTTGGAGGGAGTCGGTTACGAGCAGTACTTC.